This entry lists 9 T cell receptor beta chains sequenced from one sample in a study of shared clonotypes between healthy human individuals. Profiling relied on immunoSEQ multiplex PCR, and the TCRdb table lists in-frame clones only, not all of them. Among some 2.3 million clones, approximately 93% were seen once, and the ten largest hold approximately 0.4%. The specimen was naive CD4+ T cells from PBMCs. Subset given: CD45RA+ positively selected. Receptors were obtained from a man aged 18 to 30 in good health. Some clones in this sample may be carry-over from other donors' samples.

The V call is TRBV25-1, the J call TRBJ2-1, with 9 bases identical to TRBD2. With 6 bases clipped from V and 9 bases from J, the junction kept 3 bases outside the gene matches. The CDR3 spans 12 residues. CDR1 and CDR2 from the germline V gene are MGHDK and SYGVNS. Here the CDR3 reads CASSGTSLEQFF. DNA for the CDR3: TGTGCCAGCAGCGGGACTAGCCTTGAGCAGTTCTTC.

The chain uses TRBV9 and TRBJ1-3; weak D call: TRBD1 (5 bases). Germline assignment: CDR1 SGDLS and CDR2 YYNGEE. Trimming cost V 1 base and J 0 bases, with 8 bases left between them. This CDR3 spans 15 amino acids. CDR3 sequence reads: CASSVSGGSGNTIYF. In DNA, the CDR3 is TGTGCCAGCAGCGTATCGGGGGGCTCTGGAAACACCATATATTTT.

The chain uses TRBV6-6 and TRBJ2-5, with a tentative D call TRBD1 (6 bases). Germline V gene data show CDR1 as MNHNY and CDR2 as SVGAGI (reference sequence). The CDR3 totals 14 residues. V lost 6 bases and J 4 bases, leaving 15 bases between the germline ends. The CDR3 reads CASSSGQGRETQYF. In DNA form, the CDR3 reads TGTGCCAGCAGCTCCGGGCAGGGGCGAGAGACCCAGTACTTC.

The chain uses TRBV30 and TRBJ2-5; D is unclear. The CDR3 spans 10 residues. The V gene's germline CDR1 is GTSNPN and CDR2 SVGIG (reference sequence). Trimming took 5 bases from V and 2 from J, leaving 3 bases between them. The CDR3, as DNA: TGTGCCTGGGCACAAGAGACCCAGTACTTC. It specifies CAWAQETQYF.

This rearrangement joins TRBV4-3 to TRBJ2-5, with 8 bases that match TRBD2. Unmatched junction bases numbered 11, after V lost 3 bases and J lost 2 bases. The germline CDR1 and CDR2 sequences are LGHNA and YSLEER. The CDR3 has 17 residues. DNA of the CDR3: TGCGCCAGCAGCCAGGGGGCGGGAGGACAGACACAAGAGACCCAGTACTTC. Protein sequence: CASSQGAGGQTQETQYF.

This chain links TRBV21-1 with TRBJ1-5; whether TRBD1, the table's D call, matches the DNA was not checked. TRBV21-1 is classified as a pseudogene. This CDR3 comprises 14 residues. DNA of the CDR3: TGTGCCAGCAGCAACACAGGGGGCGTTCAGCCCCAGCATTTT. Its translation: CASSNTGGVQPQHF.

V usage is TRBV10-3 and J usage is TRBJ2-2, with 8 nucleotides matching TRBD1. The V gene's germline CDR1 is ENHRY and CDR2 SYGVKD. This CDR3 contains 15 residues. V was pared by 6 bases and J by 1 base, with 4 bases of the junction left unmatched. The DNA of the CDR3 is TGTGCCATCAGGAGGGGGACAGGGAACACCGGGGAGCTGTTTTTT. It yields the protein CAIRRGTGNTGELFF.

Concerning this clone: Other nucleotide sequences in the sample specify the same CDR3. The chain links TRBV5-4 to TRBJ1-1; weak D call: TRBD1 (6 bases). The CDR3 spans 14 residues. Germline lookup yields CDR1 SGHNT and CDR2 YYREEE (reference sequence). Trimming pared 4 bases from V and 0 bases from J, leaving 10 bases between. CDR3 nucleotide sequence: TGTGCCAGCAGCCCTGGACAGATGAACACTGAAGCTTTCTTT. It translates to CASSPGQMNTEAFF.

Concerning this clone: Other DNA sequences in this specimen translate into the identical CDR3. The genes are TRBV11-2 and TRBJ1-1; D gene unclear. The CDR3 contains 11 residues. The ends were cut back, 0 bases at V and 5 bases at J, with 1 base in the middle. CDR1 is SGHAT and CDR2 is FQNNGV in the germline V gene. The CDR3 DNA reads TGTGCCAGCAGCTTAGATACTGAAGCTTTCTTT. Encoded protein: CASSLDTEAFF. Full variable domain (remainder filled in from reference TRBV11-2 and TRBJ1-1): EAGVAQSPRYKIIEKRQSVAFWCNPISGHATLYWYQQILGQGPKLLIQFQNNGVVDDSQLPKDRFSAERLKGVDSTLKIQPAKLEDSAVYLCASSLDTEAFFGQGTRLTVV.